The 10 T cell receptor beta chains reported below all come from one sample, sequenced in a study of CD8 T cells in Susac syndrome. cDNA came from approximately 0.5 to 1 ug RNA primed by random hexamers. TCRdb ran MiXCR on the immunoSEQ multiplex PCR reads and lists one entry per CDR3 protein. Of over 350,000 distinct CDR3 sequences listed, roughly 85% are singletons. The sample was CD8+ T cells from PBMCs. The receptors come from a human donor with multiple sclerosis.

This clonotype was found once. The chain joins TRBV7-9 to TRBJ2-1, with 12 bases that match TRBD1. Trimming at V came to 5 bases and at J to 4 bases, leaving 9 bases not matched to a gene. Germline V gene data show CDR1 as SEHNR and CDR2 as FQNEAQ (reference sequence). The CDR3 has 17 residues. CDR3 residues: CASSGGTGGERYNEQFF. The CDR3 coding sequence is TGTGCCAGCAGCGGAGGGACAGGGGGCGAGAGGTACAATGAGCAGTTCTTC. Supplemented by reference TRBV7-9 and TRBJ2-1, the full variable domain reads DTGVSQNPRHKITKRGQNVTFRCDPISEHNRLYWYRQTLGQGPEFLTYFQNEAQLEKSRLLSDRFSAERPKGSFSTLEIQRTEQGDSAMYLCASSGGTGGERYNEQFFGPGTRLTVL.

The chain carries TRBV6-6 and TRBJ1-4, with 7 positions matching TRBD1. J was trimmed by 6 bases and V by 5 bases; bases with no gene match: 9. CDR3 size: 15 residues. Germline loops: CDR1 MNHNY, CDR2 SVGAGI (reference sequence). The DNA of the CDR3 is TGTGCCAGCAGTCCCTCGGCAGGGGGAGATGAAAAACTGTTTTTT. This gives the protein CASSPSAGGDEKLFF.

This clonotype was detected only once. Written as DNA, the CDR3 is TGTGCCAGCAGCTTCGGGGAGGACTATGGCTACACCTTC. It specifies CASSFGEDYGYTF. The V gene is TRBV27, the J gene TRBJ1-2; unclear D gene. This CDR3 contains 13 residues. The V end was cut by 6 bases, the J end by 3 bases, with 11 bases between. CDR1 is MNHEY and CDR2 is SMNVEV in the germline V gene (reference sequence).

This chain's CDR3 is CSVPLLDWDNSPLHF. CDR3 DNA sequence: TGCAGCGTTCCACTCCTAGACTGGGATAATTCACCCCTCCACTTT. The rearrangement joins TRBV29-1 to TRBJ1-6; D gene unclear. The CDR3 totals 15 residues. CDR1 is SQVTM and CDR2 is ANQGSEA in the germline V gene. Deletions cut 5 bases from V and 5 bases from J, with 16 bases between.

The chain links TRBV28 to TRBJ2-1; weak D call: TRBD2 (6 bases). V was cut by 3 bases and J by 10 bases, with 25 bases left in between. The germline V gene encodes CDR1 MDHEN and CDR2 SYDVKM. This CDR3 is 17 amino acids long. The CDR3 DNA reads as TGTGCCAGCAGTTTTATGGAGATAGGGAGGATTACGGGGGAGCAGTTCTTC. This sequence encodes CASSFMEIGRITGEQFF.

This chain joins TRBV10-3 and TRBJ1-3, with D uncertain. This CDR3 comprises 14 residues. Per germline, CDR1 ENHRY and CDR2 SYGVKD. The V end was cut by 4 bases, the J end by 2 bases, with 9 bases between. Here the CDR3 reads CAISGENTGNTIYF. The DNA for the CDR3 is TGTGCCATCAGTGGGGAAAATACTGGAAACACCATATATTTT.

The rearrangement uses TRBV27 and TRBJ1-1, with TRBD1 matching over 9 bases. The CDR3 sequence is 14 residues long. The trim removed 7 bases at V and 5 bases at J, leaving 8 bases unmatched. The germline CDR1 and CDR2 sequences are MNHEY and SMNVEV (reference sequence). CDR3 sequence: CASIQAGTGTEAFF. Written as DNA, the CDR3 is TGTGCCAGCATCCAAGCCGGGACAGGGACTGAAGCTTTCTTT.

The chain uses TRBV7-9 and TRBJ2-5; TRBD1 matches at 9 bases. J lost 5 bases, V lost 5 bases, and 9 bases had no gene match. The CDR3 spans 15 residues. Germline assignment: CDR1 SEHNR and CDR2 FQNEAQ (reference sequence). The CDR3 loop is CASSDRDRVGETQYF. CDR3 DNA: TGTGCCAGCAGCGACCGGGACAGGGTTGGGGAGACCCAGTACTTC.

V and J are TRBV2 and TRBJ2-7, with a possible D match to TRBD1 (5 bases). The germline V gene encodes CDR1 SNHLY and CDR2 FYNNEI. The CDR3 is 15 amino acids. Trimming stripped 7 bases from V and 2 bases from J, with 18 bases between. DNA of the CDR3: TGTGCCAGCACCACAATAGGGGTAAGGGCCTACGAGCAGTACTTC. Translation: CASTTIGVRAYEQYF.

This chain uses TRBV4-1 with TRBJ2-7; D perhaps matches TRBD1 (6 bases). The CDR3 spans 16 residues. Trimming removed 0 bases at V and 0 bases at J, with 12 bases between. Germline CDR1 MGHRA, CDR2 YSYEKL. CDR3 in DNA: TGCGCCAGCAGCCAAGAGGAGACAGGCTACTCCTACGAGCAGTACTTC. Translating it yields CASSQEETGYSYEQYF.